The 22 T cell receptor beta chains below come from one sample, sequenced in a study of control samples from healthy donors and cancer patients. Measured with immunoSEQ multiplex PCR; TCRdb has only the in-frame clones, and not every one. The sample holds some 180,000 clones. The sequenced material came from blood. The receptors stem from a woman aged 25 to 45 in good health.

The genes are TRBV28 and TRBJ1-3; 7 bases align to TRBD1. The V gene end was trimmed by 8 bases and the J gene end by 7 bases; junction bases not matched to a gene: 11. CDR1 MDHEN and CDR2 SYDVKM come from the germline V gene. CDR3 size: 14 residues. CDR3 amino acids: CASGRGLWGNTIYF. CDR3 nucleotides: TGTGCCAGCGGCAGGGGGTTATGGGGGAACACCATATATTTT.

The chain carries TRBV9 and TRBJ2-3; D may be TRBD2 (5 bases). Trimming shortened V by 0 bases and J by 0 bases, and 8 bases separated the two germline ends. CDR3 length equals 15 residues. Germline CDR1 is SGDLS and CDR2 is YYNGEE. The CDR3 region is CASSVDGVSTDTQYF. The CDR3 DNA sequence: TGTGCCAGCAGCGTAGACGGGGTTAGCACAGATACGCAGTATTTT.

The chain couples TRBV5-6 to TRBJ1-2, with D hard to call. Trimming took off 4 bases at V and 1 base at J, with 5 bases between the two ends. CDR3 length: 12 residues. The germline gives CDR1 SGHDT, CDR2 YYEEEE. This CDR3 is CASSQGNYGYTF. CDR3 nucleotide sequence: TGTGCCAGCAGCCAAGGTAACTATGGCTACACCTTC.

This sequence joins TRBV4-1 and TRBJ1-5, with D possibly being TRBD1 (6 bases). This CDR3 region has 13 residues. The germline gives CDR1 MGHRA, CDR2 YSYEKL. The V end lost 0 bases, the J end lost 9 bases, and 9 bases lay between the germline ends. CDR3 in DNA: TGCGCCAGCAGCCAAGATCAGGGGCCGCCCCAGCATTTT. Residues: CASSQDQGPPQHF.

V and J are TRBV6-5 and TRBJ1-2, with a possible D match to TRBD1 (6 bases). The V gene's germline CDR1 is MNHEY and CDR2 SVGAGI. There are 15 residues in the CDR3. V was trimmed by 3 bases and J by 5 bases, leaving 16 bases between them. The chain's CDR3 is CASSYNPGAEYGYTF. The DNA for the CDR3 is TGTGCCAGCAGTTATAATCCAGGGGCAGAATATGGCTACACCTTC.

The chain has TRBV6-5 and TRBJ1-4, with 8 bases fitting TRBD1. This CDR3 is 14 amino acids long. V dropped 6 bases and J dropped 7; count of bases not matched to a gene: 7. The V gene's germline CDR1 is MNHEY and CDR2 SVGAGI. The CDR3 DNA reads TGTGCCAGCAGATCCACAGGGGGGGGTGAAAAACTGTTTTTT. It is translated as CASRSTGGGEKLFF.

The chain recombines TRBV4-2 with TRBJ1-2, with a possible D match to TRBD1 (5 bases). Trimming pared 0 bases from V and 12 bases from J, leaving 23 bases between. The CDR3 length is 16 residues. CDR1 is LGHNA, CDR2 YNFKEQ, per germline. The CDR3 protein is CASSQDEGGALYDHTF. The CDR3 region has the DNA TGTGCCAGCAGCCAAGATGAAGGTGGGGCGCTCTACGATCACACCTTC.

The chain combines TRBV10-3 with TRBJ2-7; D remains ambiguous. Trimming cost V 3 bases and J 6 bases, with 18 bases left between them. Germline V gives CDR1 ENHRY, CDR2 SYGVKD. This CDR3 spans 15 amino acids. The DNA for the CDR3 is TGTGCCATCAGTGAAGAACAGCAGATCTTTGGCGAGCAGTACTTC. Protein product: CAISEEQQIFGEQYF.

The rearrangement uses TRBV2 and TRBJ1-6; D is possibly TRBD1 (5 bases). Trimming took 6 bases from V and 8 from J, leaving 11 bases between them. The CDR3 loop spans 13 amino acids. The germline gives CDR1 SNHLY, CDR2 FYNNEI. CDR3 region: CASRGRTYSPLHF. The CDR3 nucleotides read TGTGCCAGCAGGGGACGGACATATTCACCCCTCCACTTT.

This sequence joins TRBV4-1 and TRBJ2-1; D is ambiguous. Germline CDR1 and CDR2: MGHRA and YSYEKL. This CDR3 region has 17 residues. Trimming took 3 bases from V and 4 from J, leaving 19 bases between them. This CDR3 reads CASSQLSSYSKYNEQFF. The CDR3 DNA is TGCGCCAGCAGCCAGCTATCAAGTTACAGCAAATACAATGAGCAGTTCTTC.

The rearrangement uses TRBV19 and TRBJ1-5; D call uncertain. The germline V gene encodes CDR1 LNHDA and CDR2 SQIVND (reference sequence). The CDR3 loop spans 14 amino acids. V lost 6 bases and J lost 0, with 9 bases in between. CDR3 region: CASSLYNSNQPQHF. CDR3 coding DNA: TGTGCCAGTAGCTTATACAATAGCAATCAGCCCCAGCATTTT.

This sequence joins TRBV28 and TRBJ1-1; D may be TRBD1 (6 bases). This CDR3 is built from 16 residues. The germline V gene has CDR1 MDHEN and CDR2 SYDVKM. V gave up 5 bases and J gave up 5 bases, with 21 bases separating them. For the CDR3, the DNA is TGTGCCAGCAGTCCACCAGGGGTTGTCAGATGGACTGAAGCTTTCTTT. It is translated as CASSPPGVVRWTEAFF.

The gene calls are TRBV24-1 and TRBJ1-2; D ambiguous. The CDR3 covers 14 residues. Germline lookup yields CDR1 KGHDR and CDR2 SFDVKD. V shed 2 bases and J shed 4 bases, with 10 bases lying between them. The CDR3 reads CATSDSGIFYGYTF. The CDR3 coding sequence is TGTGCCACCAGTGATTCTGGGATTTTCTATGGCTACACCTTC.

V and J are TRBV5-1 and TRBJ2-5; 9 bases align to TRBD2. The V gene's germline CDR1 is SGHRS and CDR2 YFSETQ. The CDR3 sequence is 17 residues long. V dropped 1 base and J dropped 5; count of bases not matched to a gene: 12. CDR3 nucleotide sequence: TGCGCCAGCAGCTTGATGGCGGCGGGGGGGCCAACCGAGACCCAGTACTTC. The encoded protein is CASSLMAAGGPTETQYF.

The chain joins TRBV5-1 to TRBJ1-1, with no clear D. The V and J ends lost 3 bases and 4 bases respectively, with 13 bases between them. Germline V CDR1 and CDR2: SGHRS, YFSETQ. This CDR3 has 14 residues. This CDR3 reads CASSSSVGGTEAFF. The CDR3 DNA reads as TGCGCCAGCAGCTCCTCGGTGGGTGGCACTGAAGCTTTCTTT.

The chain links TRBV29-1 to TRBJ1-1; 9 positions match TRBD1. The CDR3 consists of 14 residues. Germline CDR1 SQVTM, CDR2 ANQGSEA. Trimming took 2 bases from V and 5 from J; bases not matched to a gene: 6. This chain's CDR3 is CSVELGTGRTEAFF. CDR3 DNA: TGCAGCGTTGAACTCGGGACAGGGAGGACTGAAGCTTTCTTT.

J is TRBJ2-3 and V is TRBV5-6; 8 nucleotides match TRBD2. Trimming removed 0 bases from V and 2 bases from J; junction bases left unmatched: 5. Germline V lookup: CDR1 SGHDT, CDR2 YYEEEE. CDR3 length: 16 amino acids. CDR3 sequence reads: CASSLERGSYTDTQYF. The CDR3 DNA reads TGTGCCAGCAGCTTGGAGCGGGGGAGTTACACAGATACGCAGTATTTT.

The chain joins TRBV30 to TRBJ2-1, with 7 bases aligning to TRBD2. This CDR3 has 16 amino acids. Germline V gene sequence: CDR1 GTSNPN, CDR2 SVGIG (reference sequence). V dropped 0 bases and J dropped 4; count of bases not matched to a gene: 9. The CDR3 here is CAWSVLGRRGYNEQFF. CDR3 coding DNA: TGTGCCTGGAGTGTGCTCGGGAGGAGGGGATACAATGAGCAGTTCTTC.

The chain is built from TRBV5-6 and TRBJ2-7; a weak D match, TRBD2 (6 bases). Trimming left V 2 bases short and J 1 base short, with 16 bases between. Germline V lookup: CDR1 SGHDT, CDR2 YYEEEE. The CDR3 contains 16 residues. The CDR3, as DNA: TGTGCCAGCAGCTTTCAATGGAGGAGGGGATCCTACGAGCAGTACTTC. It codes for CASSFQWRRGSYEQYF.

J is TRBJ1-5 and V is TRBV5-6; D uncertain. Trimming left V 0 bases short and J 2 bases short, with 6 bases between. The V gene's germline CDR1 is SGHDT and CDR2 YYEEEE. The CDR3 length is 14 residues. The CDR3 loop reads CASSLGAGNQPQHF. In nucleotides, the CDR3 is TGTGCCAGCAGCTTGGGGGCCGGCAATCAGCCCCAGCATTTT.

This chain uses TRBV6-2 or TRBV6-3 with TRBJ1-1, with TRBD1 identical over 7 bases. Germline-derived CDR1 and CDR2 are MNHEY and SVGEGT. The V gene end was trimmed by 2 bases and the J gene end by 5 bases; junction bases not matched to a gene: 11. The CDR3 is made up of 16 amino acids. CDR3 nucleotides: TGTGCCAGCAGTTACCCCACATTGACAGGGAGGACTGAAGCTTTCTTT. Its translation: CASSYPTLTGRTEAFF.

The CDR3 region is CASSTLGAGRVADTQYF. CDR3 coding DNA: TGTGCCAGTAGCACACTCGGGGCGGGACGGGTAGCAGATACGCAGTATTTT. V is TRBV19 and J is TRBJ2-3; weak D call: TRBD2 (6 bases). Trimming took off 6 bases at V and 4 bases at J, with 23 bases between the two ends. CDR3 size: 17 residues. Germline assignment: CDR1 LNHDA and CDR2 SQIVND (reference sequence).